What follows are 2 T cell receptor beta chains derived from one specimen sequenced in a study of cytomegalovirus exposure and HLA in healthy donors. Sequencing used immunoSEQ multiplex PCR; TCRdb keeps in-frame clones, though not all of them. The sample has some 320,000 clones, roughly nine tenths seen once. The sequenced sample consisted of PBMCs. The receptors were gathered from a woman in her 30s in good health and CMV-seropositive.

The rearrangement links TRBV11-2 to TRBJ2-3; TRBD1 is a possible D gene (5 bases). Looked up from germline, CDR1 is SGHAT and CDR2 is FQNNGV. Between the trimmed V and J ends, which lost 4 bases and 0 bases, there was a span of 20 bases. CDR3 length: 18 amino acids. The CDR3 is CASSYLPRNRPSTDTQYF. CDR3 in DNA: TGTGCCAGCAGCTACCTTCCTAGGAACAGGCCTAGCACAGATACGCAGTATTTT. The entire variable domain, with the rest obtained from reference TRBV11-2 and TRBJ2-3, is as follows: EAGVAQSPRYKIIEKRQSVAFWCNPISGHATLYWYQQILGQGPKLLIQFQNNGVVDDSQLPKDRFSAERLKGVDSTLKIQPAKLEDSAVYLCASSYLPRNRPSTDTQYFGPGTRLTVL.

The rearrangement links TRBV5-1 to TRBJ1-1; D uncertain. The CDR3 contains 15 residues. Germline values: CDR1 SGHRS, CDR2 YFSETQ. Trimming removed 0 bases from V and 2 bases from J, with 11 bases in between. The DNA for the CDR3 is TGCGCCAGCAGCTTGGATTCTCCTGCTAACACTGAAGCTTTCTTT. Amino acids: CASSLDSPANTEAFF.